This paragraph reports one T cell receptor beta chain. The data are from a study of cytomegalovirus exposure and HLA in healthy donors. The PCR ran on 60 Vbeta and 13 Jbeta primers. TCRdb's table, derived via immunoSEQ multiplex PCR, lists solely in-frame clones and lacks some. The top ten hold around 8.9% of the sample, which has tens of thousands of clones, approximately 72% seen once. The V gene's germline CDR1 is MNHEY and CDR2 SVGAGI. With 5 bases removed from V and 4 bases from J, the gap between germline ends came to 8 bases. The CDR3 runs to 12 residues. The sample taken for sequencing was PBMCs. This clonotype was sampled from a woman aged 40 to 50 in good health and CMV-seropositive. This chain connects TRBV6-5 to TRBJ2-5; D unclear. Here the CDR3 reads CASSRGSETQYF. CDR3 DNA sequence: TGTGCCAGCAGTCGAGGTTCAGAGACCCAGTACTTC.